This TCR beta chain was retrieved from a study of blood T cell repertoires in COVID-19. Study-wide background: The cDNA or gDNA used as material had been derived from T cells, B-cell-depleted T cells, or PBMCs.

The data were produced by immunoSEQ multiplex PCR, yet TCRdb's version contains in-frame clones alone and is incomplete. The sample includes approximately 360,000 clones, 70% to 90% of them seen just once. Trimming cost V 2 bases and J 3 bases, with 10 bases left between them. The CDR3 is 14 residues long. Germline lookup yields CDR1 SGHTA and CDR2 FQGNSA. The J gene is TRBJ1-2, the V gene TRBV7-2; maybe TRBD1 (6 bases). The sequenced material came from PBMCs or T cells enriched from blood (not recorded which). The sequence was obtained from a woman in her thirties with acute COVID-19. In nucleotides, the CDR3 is TGTGCCAGCAGCTTACGACAGGCCTACTATGGCTACACCTTC. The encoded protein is CASSLRQAYYGYTF.